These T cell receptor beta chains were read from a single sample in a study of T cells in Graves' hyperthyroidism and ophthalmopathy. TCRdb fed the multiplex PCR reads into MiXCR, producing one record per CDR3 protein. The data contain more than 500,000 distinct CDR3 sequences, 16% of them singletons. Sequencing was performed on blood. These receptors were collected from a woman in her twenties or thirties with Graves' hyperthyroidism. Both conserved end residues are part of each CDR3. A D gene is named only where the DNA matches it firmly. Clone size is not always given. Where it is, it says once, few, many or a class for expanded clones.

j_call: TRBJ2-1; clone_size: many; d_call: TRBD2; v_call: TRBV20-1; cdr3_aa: CSASRTSGTSEQFF; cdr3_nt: TGCAGTGCTAGTCGGACTAGCGGGACCAGTGAGCAGTTCTTC
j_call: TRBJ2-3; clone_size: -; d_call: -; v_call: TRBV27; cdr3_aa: CASSFNAASTDTQYF; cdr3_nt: TGTGCCAGCAGTTTCAACGCTGCTAGCACAGATACGCAGTATTTT
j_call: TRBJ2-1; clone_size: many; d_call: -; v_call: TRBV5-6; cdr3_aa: CASSFGPVDEQFF; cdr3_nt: TGTGCCAGCAGCTTCGGACCCGTAGATGAGCAGTTCTTC
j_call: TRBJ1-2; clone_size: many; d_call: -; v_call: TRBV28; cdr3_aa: CASGLSRGNYGYTF; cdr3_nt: TGTGCCAGCGGCCTATCGAGGGGTAACTATGGCTACACCTTC
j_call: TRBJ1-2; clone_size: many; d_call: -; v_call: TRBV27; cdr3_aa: CASSLSGVKGYTF; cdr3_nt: TGTGCCAGCAGTTTATCGGGCGTGAAGGGCTACACCTTC
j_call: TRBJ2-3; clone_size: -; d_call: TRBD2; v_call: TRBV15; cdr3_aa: CATSIRRREGQVGTDTQYF; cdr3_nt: TGTGCCACCAGCATCAGGAGGCGGGAGGGCCAAGTCGGCACAGATACGCAGTATTTT
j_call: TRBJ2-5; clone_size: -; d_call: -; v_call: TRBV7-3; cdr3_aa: CASSLTALGIQETQYF; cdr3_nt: TGTGCCAGCAGCTTAACAGCTTTGGGTATCCAAGAGACCCAGTACTTC
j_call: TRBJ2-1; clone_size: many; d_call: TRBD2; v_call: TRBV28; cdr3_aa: CASSLFERARGSEQFF; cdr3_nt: TGTGCCAGCAGTTTATTCGAGCGGGCCCGCGGGAGTGAGCAGTTCTTC
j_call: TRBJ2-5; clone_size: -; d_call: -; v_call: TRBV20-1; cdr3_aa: CSARELAGSWETQYF; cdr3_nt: TGCAGTGCTAGAGAACTGGCCGGGAGCTGGGAGACCCAGTACTTC
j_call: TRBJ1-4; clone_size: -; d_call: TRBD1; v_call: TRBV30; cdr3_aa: CAWRGTGAGKLFF; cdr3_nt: TGTGCCTGGAGGGGGACAGGGGCCGGAAAACTGTTTTTT
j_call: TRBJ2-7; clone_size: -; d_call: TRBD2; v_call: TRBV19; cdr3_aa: CASKLGLAADEQYF; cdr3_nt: TGTGCCAGTAAACTCGGGCTAGCGGCGGACGAGCAGTACTTC
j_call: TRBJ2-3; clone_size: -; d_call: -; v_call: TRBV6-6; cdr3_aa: CASSYSTRTDTQYF; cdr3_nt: TGTGCCAGCAGTTACTCCACTAGAACAGATACGCAGTATTTT
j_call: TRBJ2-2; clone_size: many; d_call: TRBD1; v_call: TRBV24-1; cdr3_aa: CATSDSTDRWYTGELFF; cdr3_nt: TGTGCCACCAGTGATTCGACGGACAGGTGGTACACCGGGGAGCTGTTTTTT
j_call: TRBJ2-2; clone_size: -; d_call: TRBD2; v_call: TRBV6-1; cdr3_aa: CASSLRFTIRGGGTGELFF; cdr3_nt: TGTGCCAGCAGCCTTCGTTTCACTATCCGGGGGGGCGGCACCGGGGAGCTGTTTTTT
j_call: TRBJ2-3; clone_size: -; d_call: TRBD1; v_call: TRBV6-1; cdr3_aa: CASSRARQGAQYF; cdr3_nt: TGTGCCAGCAGTCGCGCCCGACAGGGGGCTCAGTATTTT
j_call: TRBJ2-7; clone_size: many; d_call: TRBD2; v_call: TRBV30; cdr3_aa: CAWSSGAGAYEQYF; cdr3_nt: TGTGCCTGGAGTTCCGGAGCGGGAGCCTACGAGCAGTACTTC
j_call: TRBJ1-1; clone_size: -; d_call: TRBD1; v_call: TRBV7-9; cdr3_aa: CASSLVRTGGAETEAFF; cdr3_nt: TGTGCCAGCAGCTTAGTAAGGACAGGGGGCGCGGAGACTGAAGCTTTCTTT
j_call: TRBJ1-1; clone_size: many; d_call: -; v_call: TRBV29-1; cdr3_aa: CSAEGGSAFTEAFF; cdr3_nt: TGCAGCGCCGAGGGGGGGTCGGCATTCACTGAAGCTTTCTTT
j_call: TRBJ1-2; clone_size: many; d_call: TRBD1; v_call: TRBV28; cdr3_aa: CASSGTGWGYTF; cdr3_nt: TGTGCCAGTTCTGGGACAGGGTGGGGCTACACCTTC
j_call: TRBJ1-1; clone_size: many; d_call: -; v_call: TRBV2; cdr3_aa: CASRLRTVMNTEAFF; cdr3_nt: TGTGCCAGCAGGCTCCGGACAGTAATGAACACTGAAGCTTTCTTT
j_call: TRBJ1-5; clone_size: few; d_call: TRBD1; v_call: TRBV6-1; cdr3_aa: CASSVRGLSNQPQHF; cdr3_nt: TGTGCCAGCAGTGTTAGGGGGCTCAGCAATCAGCCCCAGCATTTT
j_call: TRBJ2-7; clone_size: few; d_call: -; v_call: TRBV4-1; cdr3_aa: CASSQVPRDEGEQYF; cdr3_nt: TGCGCCAGCAGCCAAGTTCCCCGGGACGAAGGAGAGCAGTACTTC
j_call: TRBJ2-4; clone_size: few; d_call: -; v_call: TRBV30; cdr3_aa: CAFDSAKNIQYF; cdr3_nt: TGTGCCTTCGACTCAGCCAAAAACATTCAGTACTTC
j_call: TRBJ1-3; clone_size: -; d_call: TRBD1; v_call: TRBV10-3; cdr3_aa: CAISERQGGSGNTIYF; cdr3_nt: TGTGCCATCAGTGAGCGACAGGGGGGTTCTGGAAACACCATATATTTT
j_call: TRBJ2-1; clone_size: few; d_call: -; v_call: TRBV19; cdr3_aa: CASTSGSYNEQFF; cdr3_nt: TGTGCCAGTACAAGCGGCTCCTACAATGAGCAGTTCTTC
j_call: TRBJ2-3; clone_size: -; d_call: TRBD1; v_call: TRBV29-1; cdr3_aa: CSVTGTGPLYGTDTQYF; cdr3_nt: TGCAGCGTAACCGGGACAGGGCCCCTGTATGGCACAGATACGCAGTATTTT
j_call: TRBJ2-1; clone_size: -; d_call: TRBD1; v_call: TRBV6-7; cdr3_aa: CASSYTRDRGYSYNEQFF; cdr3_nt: TGTGCCAGCAGTTACACCCGGGACAGGGGATACTCCTACAATGAGCAGTTCTTC
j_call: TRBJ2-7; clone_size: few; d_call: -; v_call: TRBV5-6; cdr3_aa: CASSFGPYYEQYF; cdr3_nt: TGTGCCAGCAGCTTCGGACCGTACTACGAGCAGTACTTC
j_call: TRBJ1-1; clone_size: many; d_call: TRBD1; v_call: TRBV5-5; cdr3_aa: CASRGQGAAEAFF; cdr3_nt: TGTGCCAGCAGGGGACAGGGGGCCGCTGAAGCTTTCTTT
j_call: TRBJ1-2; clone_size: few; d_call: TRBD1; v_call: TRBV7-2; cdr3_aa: CASSLGHQGAYGYTF; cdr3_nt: TGTGCCAGCAGCTTAGGGCATCAGGGGGCCTATGGCTACACCTTC
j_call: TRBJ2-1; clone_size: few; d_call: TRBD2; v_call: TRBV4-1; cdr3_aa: CASSQAGGPLYEQFF; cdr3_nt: TGCGCCAGCAGCCAAGCGGGAGGGCCGTTATATGAGCAGTTCTTC
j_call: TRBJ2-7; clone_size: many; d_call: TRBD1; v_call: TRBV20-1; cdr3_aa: CSAGTGEAYEQYF; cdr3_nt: TGCAGTGCCGGGACAGGGGAGGCCTACGAGCAGTACTTC
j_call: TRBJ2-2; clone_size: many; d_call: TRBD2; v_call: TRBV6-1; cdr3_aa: CASSSSGGRVTGELFF; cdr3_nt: TGTGCCAGCAGTTCCTCAGGCGGGAGAGTCACCGGGGAGCTGTTTTTT
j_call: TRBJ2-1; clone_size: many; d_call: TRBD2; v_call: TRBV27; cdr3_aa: CASSIGLANEQFF; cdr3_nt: TGTGCCAGCAGTATTGGACTAGCAAATGAGCAGTTCTTC
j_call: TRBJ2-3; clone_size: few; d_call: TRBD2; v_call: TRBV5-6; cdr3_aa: CASSFSSLAGSTDTQYF; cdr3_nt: TGTGCCAGCAGCTTTTCTTCTCTAGCGGGAAGCACAGATACGCAGTATTTT
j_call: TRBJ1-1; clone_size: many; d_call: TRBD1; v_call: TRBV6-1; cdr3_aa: CASSNNGQANTEAFF; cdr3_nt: TGTGCCAGCAGTAACAACGGACAGGCCAACACTGAAGCTTTCTTT
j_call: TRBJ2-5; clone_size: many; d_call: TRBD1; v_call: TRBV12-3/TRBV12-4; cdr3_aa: CASSLRTGGEETQYF; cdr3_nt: TGTGCCAGCAGTTTAAGGACAGGGGGCGAAGAGACCCAGTACTTC
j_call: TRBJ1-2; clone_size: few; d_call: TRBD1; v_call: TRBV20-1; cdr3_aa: CSARDGQGNGYTF; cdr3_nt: TGCAGTGCTAGAGATGGACAGGGCAATGGCTACACCTTC
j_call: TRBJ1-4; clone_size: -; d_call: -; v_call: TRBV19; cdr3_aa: CASTGRTYEKLFF; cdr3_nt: TGTGCCAGTACCGGGAGGACCTATGAAAAACTGTTTTTT
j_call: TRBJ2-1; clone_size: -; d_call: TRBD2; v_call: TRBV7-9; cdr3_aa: CASSLSGGEDEQFF; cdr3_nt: TGTGCCAGCAGCTTATCGGGGGGAGAGGATGAGCAGTTCTTC
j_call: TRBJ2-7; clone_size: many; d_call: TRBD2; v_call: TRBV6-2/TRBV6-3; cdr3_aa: CASSYSSGRVYEQYF; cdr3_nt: TGTGCCAGCAGTTACTCGAGCGGGAGGGTGTACGAGCAGTACTTC
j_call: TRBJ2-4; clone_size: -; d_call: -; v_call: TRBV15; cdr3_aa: CATSRDRGIQYF; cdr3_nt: TGTGCCACCAGCAGAGATAGGGGAATTCAGTACTTC
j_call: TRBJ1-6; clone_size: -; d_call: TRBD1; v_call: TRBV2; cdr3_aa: CASSPETGTGPSPLHF; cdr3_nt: TGTGCCAGCAGTCCGGAAACCGGGACAGGGCCATCACCCCTCCACTTT
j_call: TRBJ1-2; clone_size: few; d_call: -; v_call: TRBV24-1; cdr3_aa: CATSDPRGAGNYGYTF; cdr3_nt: TGTGCCACCAGTGACCCCCGGGGTGCAGGCAACTATGGCTACACCTTC
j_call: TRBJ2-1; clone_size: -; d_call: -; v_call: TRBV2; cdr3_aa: CASSEWMNEQLF; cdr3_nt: TGTGCCAGCAGTGAATGGATGAATGAGCAGCTCTTC
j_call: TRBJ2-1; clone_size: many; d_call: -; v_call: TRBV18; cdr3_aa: CASSPDYSYNEQFF; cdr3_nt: TGTGCCAGCTCACCGGACTACTCCTACAATGAGCAGTTCTTC
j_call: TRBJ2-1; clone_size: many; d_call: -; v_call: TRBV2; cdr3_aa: CASGASMDNEQFF; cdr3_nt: TGTGCCAGCGGGGCCAGCATGGACAATGAGCAGTTCTTC
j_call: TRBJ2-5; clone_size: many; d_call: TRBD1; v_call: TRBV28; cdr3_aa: CASSLGQIQETQYF; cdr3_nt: TGTGCCAGCAGTTTGGGACAGATACAAGAGACCCAGTACTTC
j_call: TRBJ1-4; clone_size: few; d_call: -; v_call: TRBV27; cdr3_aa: CASGDPRVDEKLFF; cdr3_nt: TGTGCCAGCGGCGATCCCAGGGTTGATGAAAAACTGTTTTTT
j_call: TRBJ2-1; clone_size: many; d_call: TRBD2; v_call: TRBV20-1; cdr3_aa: CSARDRVSGTYNEQFF; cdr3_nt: TGCAGTGCTAGAGATCGAGTTAGCGGGACTTACAATGAGCAGTTCTTC
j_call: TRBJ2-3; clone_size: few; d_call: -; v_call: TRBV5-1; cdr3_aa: CASSFFPGTDTQYF; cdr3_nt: TGCGCCAGCAGCTTCTTTCCGGGCACAGATACGCAGTATTTT
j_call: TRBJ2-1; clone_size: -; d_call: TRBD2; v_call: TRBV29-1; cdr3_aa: CSARTSAIYNEQFF; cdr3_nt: TGCAGCGCCCGGACTAGCGCTATTTACAATGAGCAGTTCTTC
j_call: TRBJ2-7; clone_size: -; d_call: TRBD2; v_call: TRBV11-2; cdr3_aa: CASSQPEWTSGTYEQYF; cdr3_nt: TGTGCCAGCAGCCAACCGGAATGGACTAGCGGGACCTACGAGCAGTACTTC
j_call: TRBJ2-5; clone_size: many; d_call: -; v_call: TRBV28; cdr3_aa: CASSSTRTAWETQYF; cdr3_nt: TGTGCCAGCAGTTCAACTCGGACTGCTTGGGAGACCCAGTACTTC
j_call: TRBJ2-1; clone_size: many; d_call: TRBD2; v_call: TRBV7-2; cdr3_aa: CASSLVGGSNEQFF; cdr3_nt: TGTGCCAGCAGCTTAGTGGGAGGGAGTAATGAGCAGTTCTTC
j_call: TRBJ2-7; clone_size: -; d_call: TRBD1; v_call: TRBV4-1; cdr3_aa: CASSRETGSGYEQYF; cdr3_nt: TGCGCCAGCAGCCGAGAGACAGGGTCGGGGTACGAGCAGTACTTC
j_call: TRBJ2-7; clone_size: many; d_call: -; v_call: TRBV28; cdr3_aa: CASSFQGNYEQYF; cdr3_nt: TGTGCCAGCAGTTTCCAGGGTAACTACGAGCAGTACTTC